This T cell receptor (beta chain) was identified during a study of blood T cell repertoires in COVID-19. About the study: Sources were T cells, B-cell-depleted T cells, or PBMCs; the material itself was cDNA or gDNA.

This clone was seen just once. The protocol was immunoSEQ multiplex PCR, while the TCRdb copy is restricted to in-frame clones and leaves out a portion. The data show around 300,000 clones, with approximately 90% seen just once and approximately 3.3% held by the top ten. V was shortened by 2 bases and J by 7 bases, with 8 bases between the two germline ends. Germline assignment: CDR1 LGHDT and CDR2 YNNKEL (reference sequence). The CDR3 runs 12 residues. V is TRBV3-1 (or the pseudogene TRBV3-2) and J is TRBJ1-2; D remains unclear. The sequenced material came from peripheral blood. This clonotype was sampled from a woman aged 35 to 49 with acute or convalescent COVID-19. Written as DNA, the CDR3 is TGTGCCAGCAGCCAACAAGCGCGTGGCTACACCTTC. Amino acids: CASSQQARGYTF.